This T cell receptor beta chain was captured by sequencing in a study of blood T cell repertoires in COVID-19. At the level of the study: Italy, Spain and the United States were the sources of the convalescent and acute COVID-19 samples.

The authors' processing: Reference gene primer amplification gave nucleated cell count estimates. The table came from immunoSEQ multiplex PCR; TCRdb's copy has only in-frame clones and leaves some out. From that table come the V and J calls and clone size; the DNA was used to work out D and trimming. The sample records under 250,000 clones, more than 65% being singletons. This clone appeared once. CDR3 length: 15 residues. Germline V CDR1 and CDR2: SGHTA, FQGNSA. V was cut by 1 base and J by 2 bases, with 11 bases left in between. Sequenced: peripheral blood. V is TRBV7-2 and J is TRBJ1-2; D is ambiguous. This clonotype originated in a woman of 80 years or more with acute or convalescent COVID-19. The CDR3 loop is CASSLDLRRNYGYTF. CDR3 coding DNA: TGTGCCAGCAGCTTAGATTTACGGCGGAACTATGGCTACACCTTC.